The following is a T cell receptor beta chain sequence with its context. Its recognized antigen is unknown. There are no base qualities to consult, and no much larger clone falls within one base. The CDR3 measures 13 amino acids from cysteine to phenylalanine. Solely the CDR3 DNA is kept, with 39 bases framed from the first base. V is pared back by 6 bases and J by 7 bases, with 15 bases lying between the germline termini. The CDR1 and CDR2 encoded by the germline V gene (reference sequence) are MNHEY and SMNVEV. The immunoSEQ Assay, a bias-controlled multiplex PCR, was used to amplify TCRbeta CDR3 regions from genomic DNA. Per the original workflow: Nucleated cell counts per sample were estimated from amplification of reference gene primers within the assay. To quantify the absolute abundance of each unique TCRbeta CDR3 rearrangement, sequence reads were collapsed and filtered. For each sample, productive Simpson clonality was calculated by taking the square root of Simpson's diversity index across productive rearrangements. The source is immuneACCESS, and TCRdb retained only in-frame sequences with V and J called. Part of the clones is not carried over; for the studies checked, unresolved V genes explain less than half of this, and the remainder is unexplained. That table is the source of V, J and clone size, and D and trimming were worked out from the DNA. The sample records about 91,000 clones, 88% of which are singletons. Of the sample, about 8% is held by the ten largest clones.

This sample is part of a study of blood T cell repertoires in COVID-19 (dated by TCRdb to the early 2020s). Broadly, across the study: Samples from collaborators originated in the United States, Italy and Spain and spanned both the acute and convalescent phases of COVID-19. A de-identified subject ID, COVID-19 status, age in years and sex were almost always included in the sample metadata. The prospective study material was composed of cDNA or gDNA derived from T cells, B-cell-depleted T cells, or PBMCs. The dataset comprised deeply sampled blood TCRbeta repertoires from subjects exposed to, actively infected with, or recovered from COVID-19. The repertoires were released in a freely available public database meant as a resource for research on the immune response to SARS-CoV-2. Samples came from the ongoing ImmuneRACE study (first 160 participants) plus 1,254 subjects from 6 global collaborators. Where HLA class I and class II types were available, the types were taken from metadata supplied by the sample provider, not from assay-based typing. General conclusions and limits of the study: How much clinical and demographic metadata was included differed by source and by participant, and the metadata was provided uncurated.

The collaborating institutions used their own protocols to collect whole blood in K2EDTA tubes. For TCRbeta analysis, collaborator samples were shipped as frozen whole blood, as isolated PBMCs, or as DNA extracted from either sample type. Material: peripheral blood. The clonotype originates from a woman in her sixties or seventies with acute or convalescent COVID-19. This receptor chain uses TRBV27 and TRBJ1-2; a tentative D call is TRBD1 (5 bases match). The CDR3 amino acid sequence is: CASRPTGSGGYTF. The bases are TGTGCCAGCAGACCAACAGGTTCCGGTGGCTACACCTTC.